These 2 T cell receptor beta chains share one sample of origin, sequenced in a study of shared clonotypes between healthy human individuals. Sequencing used immunoSEQ multiplex PCR; TCRdb keeps in-frame clones, though not all of them. The table includes some 800,000 clones, 80% to 95% detected once. CD45RO-negative, CCR7-positively selected cells formed the naive CD8 fraction, excluding terminally differentiated effector memory CD45RA+ cells. What was sequenced was naive CD8+ T cells sorted from blood. These receptors were taken from a man aged 25-45 years in good health.

The V call is TRBV11-2, the J call TRBJ2-3; TRBD2 agrees at 7 bases. Germline assignment: CDR1 SGHAT and CDR2 FQNNGV. This CDR3 has 16 amino acids. Trimming at V came to 3 bases and at J to 3 bases, leaving 9 bases not matched to a gene. The CDR3 nucleotides read TGTGCCAGCAGCTTTGGGGGAGGGTCCATGACAGATACGCAGTATTTT. This gives the protein CASSFGGGSMTDTQYF.

This chain connects TRBV19 to TRBJ1-3; TRBD1 matches at 8 bases. The CDR3 is made up of 16 amino acids. V shed 6 bases, J shed 0 bases, and the junction held 7 bases outside the gene matches. Looked up from germline, CDR1 is LNHDA and CDR2 is SQIVND (reference sequence). DNA of the CDR3: TGTGCCAGTAGACTGACAGGGGATTTCTCTGGAAACACCATATATTTT. Protein product: CASRLTGDFSGNTIYF.